These T cell receptor beta chains were read from a single sample in a study of T cell responses to AZD1222 COVID-19 vaccine. The data were produced by immunoSEQ multiplex PCR, yet TCRdb's version contains in-frame clones alone and is incomplete. The sample has around 150,000 clones; about nine tenths are singletons. Sequenced material: peripheral blood, taken on day 0 of AZD1222 vaccination. The receptors were sampled from an adult in good health. Both conserved end residues are part of each CDR3. D genes are given only for firm matches.

J: TRBJ2-7; V: TRBV19; D: -; CDR3: CASSIDRAGRGGSYEQYF
J: TRBJ2-5; V: TRBV29-1; D: -; CDR3: CSVEMGMIRTQYF
J: TRBJ1-4; V: TRBV7-9; D: -; CDR3: CASSPGVGASASKLFF
J: TRBJ1-4; V: TRBV30; D: -; CDR3: CAWKWGGSANEKLFF
J: TRBJ1-5; V: TRBV29-1; D: -; CDR3: CSAGADNQPQHF
J: TRBJ2-1; V: TRBV19; D: TRBD2; CDR3: CASSRTSGANEQFF
J: TRBJ2-7; V: TRBV12-1; D: -; CDR3: CASPAGKLYEQYF
J: TRBJ2-7; V: TRBV6-1; D: -; CDR3: CASSERRARPSSYEQYF
J: TRBJ1-2; V: TRBV30; D: -; CDR3: CAWETADYGYTF
J: TRBJ1-2; V: TRBV2; D: -; CDR3: CASSVVSGVYF
J: TRBJ2-1; V: TRBV11-3; D: -; CDR3: CASSPLNRWSSYNEQFF
J: TRBJ2-7; V: TRBV10-3; D: -; CDR3: CAISEFAPLEQYF
J: TRBJ2-6; V: TRBV2; D: -; CDR3: CASRDFSGANVLTF
J: TRBJ2-7; V: TRBV6-5; D: -; CDR3: CASVSGTSYEQYF
J: TRBJ2-1; V: TRBV30; D: -; CDR3: CAWSRGGQGGNEQFF
J: TRBJ1-5; V: TRBV19; D: TRBD1; CDR3: CASSSLQGGYSNQPQHF
J: TRBJ2-6; V: TRBV9; D: -; CDR3: CASSATFSGANVLTF
J: TRBJ2-5; V: TRBV28; D: TRBD1; CDR3: CASPPGQGALGETQYF
J: TRBJ2-7; V: TRBV6-5; D: -; CDR3: CASAPSTPSYEQYF
J: TRBJ1-2; V: TRBV6-5; D: -; CDR3: CASSYDRTYGYTF
J: TRBJ1-1; V: TRBV29-1; D: TRBD1; CDR3: CSAQDRRNTEAFF
J: TRBJ2-1; V: TRBV5-6; D: -; CDR3: CASSLLDTTYNEQFF
J: TRBJ1-1; V: TRBV7-2; D: TRBD1; CDR3: CASSFRDRGEAFF
J: TRBJ1-2; V: TRBV3-1/TRBV3-2; D: -; CDR3: CASSSDRIYGYTF
J: TRBJ1-6; V: TRBV1; D: -; CDR3: CTSSVPPTGDGDSPLHF
J: TRBJ2-1; V: TRBV4-2; D: -; CDR3: CASSQEETGGNEQFF
J: TRBJ2-7; V: TRBV13; D: -; CDR3: CASSLSGQPLWEQYF
J: TRBJ2-3; V: TRBV5-8; D: -; CDR3: CASSLGGHTDTQYF
J: TRBJ1-1; V: TRBV5-4; D: -; CDR3: CASSQGGNTEAFF
J: TRBJ2-7; V: TRBV7-2; D: -; CDR3: CASSFNPYEQYF
J: TRBJ2-1; V: TRBV6-1; D: -; CDR3: CASRGQGLRYNEQFF
J: TRBJ2-1; V: TRBV27; D: -; CDR3: CASSFQGRDRGQFF
J: TRBJ1-1; V: TRBV12-3/TRBV12-4; D: -; CDR3: CASSWTVATEAFF
J: TRBJ2-7; V: TRBV5-6; D: -; CDR3: CASRGIYEQYF
J: TRBJ1-1; V: TRBV18; D: TRBD1; CDR3: CASSPHTGADTEAFF
J: TRBJ2-2; V: TRBV11-3; D: TRBD2; CDR3: CASSSTSGNAGELFF
J: TRBJ1-1; V: TRBV5-1; D: -; CDR3: CASSPSWGAPEAFF
J: TRBJ1-2; V: TRBV10-3; D: -; CDR3: CAISDGTPRYGYTF